This passage covers 16 T cell receptor beta chains from one sample sequenced in a study of blood T cells in healthy people across ages. Primers used in a second PCR of roughly 6 to 11 cycles were a sample-barcoded 5' primer and a J-beta primer mix. MiXCR was run by TCRdb on the 5' RACE reads, yielding one entry per CDR3 protein. There are 380,000 or so distinct CDR3 sequences in the sample; approximately 52% occur only once, and 51% lies in the top ten. Sample: blood. These receptors were collected from a man aged 55 to 70 in good health.

The chain employs TRBV11-2 and TRBJ2-7; D may be TRBD2 (7 bases). V was cut by 5 bases and J by 7 bases, with 18 bases left in between. The CDR3 is 14 amino acids. CDR1 is SGHAT, CDR2 FQNNGV, per germline. Here the CDR3 DNA reads TGTGCCAGCAGCACCCTAGGGGGGGCTGGGGAGCAGTACTTC. Its translation: CASSTLGGAGEQYF.

This clonotype has a count of ten or more. The J gene is TRBJ2-1, the V gene TRBV30; possibly TRBD2 for D (6 bases). Germline CDR1 GTSNPN, CDR2 SVGIG (reference sequence). V lost 2 bases and J lost 5, with 16 bases in between. The CDR3 loop spans 15 amino acids. The CDR3 nucleotides read TGTGCCTGGAGTCGGGACTTTCCCCCTAACAATGAGCAGTTCTTC. Its translation is CAWSRDFPPNNEQFF.

This clonotype was recorded a few times. The genes are TRBV5-1 and TRBJ2-7, with D hard to call. Between the trimmed V and J ends, which lost 2 bases and 2 bases, there was a span of 11 bases. From germline, CDR1 is SGHRS and CDR2 YFSETQ. The CDR3 runs to 14 residues. For the CDR3, the DNA is TGCGCCAGCAGCTTCGGCAGCTCCACCTACGAGCAGTACTTC. Translating it yields CASSFGSSTYEQYF.

The chain links TRBV7-9 to TRBJ2-4; D is perhaps TRBD2 (6 bases). V was cut by 5 bases and J by 8 bases, with 16 bases left in between. Germline CDR1 and CDR2: SEHNR and FQNEAQ (reference sequence). CDR3 length: 14 residues. The CDR3 is CASSRAEGGDIQYF. Here the CDR3 DNA reads TGTGCCAGCAGCCGCGCGGAGGGTGGTGACATTCAGTACTTC.

This chain links TRBV20-1 with TRBJ2-7; the D call may be TRBD1 or TRBD2 (5 bases each). Germline assignment: CDR1 DFQATT and CDR2 SNEGSKA (reference sequence). The CDR3 runs to 13 residues. Between the trimmed V and J ends, which lost 6 bases and 5 bases, there was a span of 17 bases. The CDR3 coding sequence is TGCAGTGCAACGGGACCCCAAGGGGACGAGCAGTACTTC. As protein: CSATGPQGDEQYF.

With regard to this clonotype: Being one base from a much bigger clone, this may be a read error. The V and J genes are TRBV20-1 and TRBJ2-1; no clear D. Germline CDR1 DFQATT, CDR2 SNEGSKA (reference sequence). CDR3 length equals 11 residues. Trimming cost V 4 bases and J 5 bases, with 6 bases left between them. CDR3 in DNA: TGCAGTGCTACTCCCCACAATGAGCAGTTCTTC. Its translation: CSATPHNEQFF.

The chain combines TRBV5-1 with TRBJ2-1; 15 bases are a match to TRBD2. V lost 4 bases and J lost 2; bases outside the gene matches: 7. The CDR3 has 18 residues. CDR1 and CDR2 (germline): SGHRS, YFSETQ. The CDR3 bases are TGCGCCAGCAGCCCCGGGACTAGCGGGAGGAGCGCCTACAATGAGCAGTTCTTC. It codes for CASSPGTSGRSAYNEQFF.

This clonotype appeared a single time. The CDR3: CASSYSADYTGELFF. In DNA form, the CDR3 reads TGTGCCAGCAGTTACTCGGCGGACTACACCGGGGAGCTGTTTTTT. The chain uses TRBV6-5 and TRBJ2-2, with D possibly being TRBD2 (5 bases). The CDR3 sequence is 15 residues long. V lost 0 bases and J 3 bases, leaving 8 bases between the germline ends. Germline CDR1 is MNHEY and CDR2 is SVGAGI.

The chain has TRBV29-1 and TRBJ2-1; 11 positions agree with TRBD2. After removal of 7 bases from V and 9 bases from J, the junction contained 8 bases not matched to a gene. The CDR3 runs to 13 residues. Germline assignment: CDR1 SQVTM and CDR2 ANQGSEA. CDR3 sequence reads: CSDLAGGGSEQFF. CDR3 DNA sequence: TGCAGCGACTTAGCGGGAGGGGGGAGTGAGCAGTTCTTC.

V and J are TRBV6-2 or TRBV6-3 and TRBJ2-3, with 10 bases aligning to TRBD2. V lost 6 bases, J lost 14 bases, and 5 bases stayed unmatched. Germline-derived CDR1 and CDR2 are MNHEY and SVGEGT. This CDR3 is built from 11 residues. The CDR3, as DNA: TGTGCCAGCAGCCTAGCGGGAGTAAGGTATTTT. It encodes CASSLAGVRYF.

The chain carries TRBV24-1 and TRBJ2-1, with D possibly being TRBD1 or TRBD2 (5 bases each). There are 14 residues in the CDR3. With 2 bases removed from V and 9 bases from J, the gap between germline ends came to 13 bases. Per germline, CDR1 KGHDR and CDR2 SFDVKD. CDR3 sequence reads: CATSDSGTRGEQFF. The CDR3 coding sequence is TGTGCCACCAGTGATTCCGGGACCCGGGGTGAGCAGTTCTTC.

The CDR3 loop is CASSGGTDWYEQYF. The CDR3 coding sequence is TGTGCCAGCAGTGGAGGGACTGATTGGTACGAGCAGTACTTC. V usage is TRBV28 and J usage is TRBJ2-7, with D perhaps TRBD2 (6 bases). Germline CDR1 reads MDHEN; CDR2 reads SYDVKM. This CDR3 comprises 14 residues. V was cut by 5 bases and J by 4 bases, with 15 bases left in between. The whole variable domain, remainder taken from reference TRBV28 and TRBJ2-7, is DVKVTQSSRYLVKRTGEKVFLECVQDMDHENMFWYRQDPGLGLRLIYFSYDVKMKEKGDIPEGYSVSREKKERFSLILESASTNQTSMYLCASSGGTDWYEQYFGPGTRLTVT.

This clonotype turned up a few times. CDR3 DNA sequence: TGTGCCAGCAGCCCTAACCAGGAGGAGAACACTGAAGCTTTCTTT. It translates to CASSPNQEENTEAFF. The chain recombines TRBV6-4 with TRBJ1-1; D remains unclear. The germline V gene has CDR1 MRHNA and CDR2 SNTAGT. Deletions cut 6 bases from V and 1 base from J, with 15 bases between. CDR3 length: 15 residues.

This chain links TRBV4-2 with TRBJ1-5; D call uncertain. Germline loops: CDR1 LGHNA, CDR2 YNFKEQ. V lost 3 bases, J lost 2 bases, and 8 bases lay in between. The CDR3 sequence is 14 residues long. The CDR3 region has the DNA TGTGCCAGCAGCCACCCGGGAGGCAATCAGCCCCAGCATTTT. This encodes CASSHPGGNQPQHF.

This clonotype occurred a few times. The chain is built from TRBV7-9 and TRBJ2-3; TRBD2 aligns across 10 bases. The CDR3 runs 15 residues. The J segment lost 5 bases and the V segment lost 5 bases, leaving 7 bases of the junction unmatched. Germline assignment: CDR1 SEHNR and CDR2 FQNEAQ (reference sequence). This chain's CDR3 is CASSRSGGAGDTQYF. CDR3 coding DNA: TGTGCCAGCAGCCGAAGCGGGGGGGCTGGAGATACGCAGTATTTT.

V and J are TRBV11-2 and TRBJ2-1; D call uncertain. The CDR3 is made up of 12 amino acids. Germline V gene lookup returns CDR1 SGHAT and CDR2 FQNNGV. V was pared by 2 bases and J by 6 bases, with 5 bases between. CDR3 protein: CASSLRFNEQFF. The CDR3, as DNA: TGTGCCAGCAGCTTACGGTTCAATGAGCAGTTCTTC.